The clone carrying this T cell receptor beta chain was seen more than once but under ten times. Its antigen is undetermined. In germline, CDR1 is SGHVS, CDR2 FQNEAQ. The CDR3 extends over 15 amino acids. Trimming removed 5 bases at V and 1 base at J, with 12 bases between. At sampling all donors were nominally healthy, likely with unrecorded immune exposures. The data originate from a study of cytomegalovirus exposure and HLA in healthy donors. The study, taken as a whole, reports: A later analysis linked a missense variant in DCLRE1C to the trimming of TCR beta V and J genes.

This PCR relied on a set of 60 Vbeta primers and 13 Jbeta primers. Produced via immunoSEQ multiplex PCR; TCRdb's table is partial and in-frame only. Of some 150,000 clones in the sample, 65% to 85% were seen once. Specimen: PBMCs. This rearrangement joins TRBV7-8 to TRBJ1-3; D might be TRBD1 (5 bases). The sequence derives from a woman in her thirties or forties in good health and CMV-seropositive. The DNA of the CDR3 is TGTGCCAGCAGCCCCCGGACATCTTCTGGAAACACCATATATTTT. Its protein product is CASSPRTSSGNTIYF.